This T cell receptor (beta chain) was captured in a study of CD8 T cells in ankylosing spondylitis (dated by TCRdb to 2016 to 2017). With respect to the entire study: To find TCR variants linked to disease, the study profiled T cell receptor beta repertoires in ankylosing spondylitis patients and healthy donors. In total, the full study cohort was made up of 95 to 110 healthy donors and 25 ankylosing spondylitis patients. Samples of peripheral blood were taken, and for ankylosing spondylitis patients, synovial fluid was collected as well.

Sequencing was performed on an Illumina HiSeq 2500. TCR beta libraries were prepared by quantitative 5'-RACE with molecular barcodes. The study's processing was this. Disease-linked TCR variants were identified with a new computational method built on a probabilistic model of VDJ rearrangement. TCRdb trimmed public reads at Q25 via fastp, called clones via MiXCR and kept in-frame beta chains. CDR3 protein duplicates are merged, each entry listing the most common genes and DNA. TCRdb's processing, not the study's, gives the V and J calls here. For this sample the table gives more than 650,000 distinct CDR3 sequences, of which roughly 10% were detected only once. 0.51% of the sample comes from the top ten. CDR1 and CDR2 were assigned from the germline V gene as ENHRY and SYGVKD. From its cysteine to its phenylalanine, the CDR3 spans 12 amino acids. Only the CDR3 part of the read is kept: 36 bases, read in frame from the first base. Relative to germline, V is 7 bases shorter and J is 5 bases shorter, with 12 bases between their ends.

Paper-wide results and their limitations: A CD8+ phenotype was shown by the disease-linked clones, which were found at relatively low frequencies in peripheral blood. Some motif variants were previously reported in synovial fluid and blood of reactive arthritis patients, suggesting common disease-initiation mechanisms. A TCR beta motif of fewer than 10 highly homologous amino acid variants appeared characteristic of blood from ankylosing spondylitis patients. Significant enrichment of the disease-linked clones was reported in matched synovial fluid samples from ankylosing spondylitis patients.

On this clonotype itself: Its antigen remains unidentified. The sample holds no much larger clone one base away, and base qualities are not on file.

The sample taken for sequencing was blood, either unsorted or a sorted T cell fraction (not recorded which). Recombination joined TRBV10-3 with TRBJ2-7, with TRBD1 perhaps the D gene, on 5 matching bases. The clonotype comes from a male donor with ankylosing spondylitis. The nucleotide sequence reads TGTGCCATCAAGGCAGGGTCTGACGAGCAGTACTTC. It encodes CAIKAGSDEQYF.